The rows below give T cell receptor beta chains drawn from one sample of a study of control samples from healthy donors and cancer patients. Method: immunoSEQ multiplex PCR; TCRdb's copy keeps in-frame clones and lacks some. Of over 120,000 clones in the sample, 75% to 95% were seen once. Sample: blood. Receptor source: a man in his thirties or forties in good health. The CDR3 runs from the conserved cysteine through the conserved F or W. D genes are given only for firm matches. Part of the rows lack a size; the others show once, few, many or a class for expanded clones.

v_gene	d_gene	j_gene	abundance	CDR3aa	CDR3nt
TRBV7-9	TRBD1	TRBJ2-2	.	CASSLGFSGQGTGELFF	TGTGCCAGCAGCTTAGGCTTTTCAGGACAGGGCACCGGGGAGCTGTTTTTT
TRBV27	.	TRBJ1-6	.	CASSLSSNSPLHF	TGTGCCAGCAGTTTGAGTTCTAATTCACCCCTCCACTTT
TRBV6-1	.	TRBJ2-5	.	CASSESDSSQETQYF	TGTGCCAGCAGTGAATCGGACAGCTCGCAAGAGACCCAGTACTTC
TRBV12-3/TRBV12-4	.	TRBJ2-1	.	CASSLASAAEQFF	TGTGCCAGCAGTTTAGCGTCGGCAGCTGAGCAGTTCTTC
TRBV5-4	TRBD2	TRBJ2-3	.	CASSPGGRADTQYF	TGTGCCAGCAGCCCGGGGGGGCGAGCAGATACGCAGTATTTT
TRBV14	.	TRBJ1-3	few	CASSHRENTIYF	TGTGCCAGCAGCCACAGGGAGAACACCATATATTTT
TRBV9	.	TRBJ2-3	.	CASSVRRAFTDTQYF	TGTGCCAGCAGCGTTCGGAGGGCCTTCACAGATACGCAGTATTTT
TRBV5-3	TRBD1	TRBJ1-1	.	CARSLRDRWNTEAFF	TGTGCCAGAAGCTTGCGGGACAGATGGAACACTGAAGCTTTCTTT
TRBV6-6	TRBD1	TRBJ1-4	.	CASSYVQGATNEKLFF	TGTGCCAGCAGTTACGTGCAGGGGGCAACTAATGAAAAACTGTTTTTT
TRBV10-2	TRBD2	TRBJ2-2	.	CASRLSGGAGTGELFF	TGCGCCAGCAGATTGAGCGGGGGGGCCGGGACCGGGGAGCTGTTTTTT
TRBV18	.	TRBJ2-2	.	CASSPNTGTYANTGELFF	TGTGCCAGCTCGCCAAATACCGGAACTTACGCGAACACCGGGGAGCTGTTTTTT
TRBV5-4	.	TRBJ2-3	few	CASSPDSRAEDTQYF	TGTGCCAGCAGCCCAGACTCGAGGGCGGAAGATACGCAGTATTTT
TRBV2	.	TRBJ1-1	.	CASSDAEAFF	TGTGCCAGCAGTGATGCTGAAGCTTTCTTT
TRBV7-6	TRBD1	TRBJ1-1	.	CASSFGQGTEAFF	TGTGCCAGCAGCTTTGGACAGGGCACTGAAGCTTTCTTT
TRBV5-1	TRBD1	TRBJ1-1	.	CASSSTGTGGIEAFF	TGCGCCAGCAGCTCAACCGGGACAGGGGGAATTGAAGCTTTCTTT
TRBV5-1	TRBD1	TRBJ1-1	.	CASSPLGQANTEAFF	TGCGCCAGCAGCCCTCTTGGACAGGCGAACACTGAAGCTTTCTTT
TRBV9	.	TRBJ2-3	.	CASSSGSRDTQYF	TGTGCCAGCAGCTCCGGGTCTAGGGATACGCAGTATTTT
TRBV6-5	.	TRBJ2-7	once	CASIRQAAYEQYF	TGTGCCAGCATACGGCAGGCGGCCTACGAGCAGTACTTC
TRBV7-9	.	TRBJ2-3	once	CASTPLSPDTQYF	TGTGCCAGCACCCCCTTATCCCCAGATACGCAGTATTTT
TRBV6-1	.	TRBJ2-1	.	CASSEDPANGQFF	TGTGCCAGCAGTGAGGACCCGGCTAATGGGCAGTTCTTC
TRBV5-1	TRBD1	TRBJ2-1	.	CASSSEGQGFYNEQFF	TGCGCCAGCAGCTCTGAGGGACAGGGTTTCTACAATGAGCAGTTCTTC